The 31 T cell receptor beta chains reported below all come from one sample, sequenced in a study of shared clonotypes between healthy human individuals. The repertoire was sequenced with immunoSEQ multiplex PCR; TCRdb's copy has only in-frame clones and lacks some. The data show about 2.4 million clones, with roughly 93% seen just once and 0.36% held by the top ten. Source material: naive CD4+ T cells from PBMCs. Subset given: CD45RA+ positively selected. The receptors derive from a man between 18 and 29 years old in good health. Some clones in this sample may be carry-over from other donors' samples.

J is TRBJ2-7 and V is TRBV18, with TRBD1 as a possible D gene (5 bases). The germline V gene has CDR1 KGHSH and CDR2 LQKENI. This CDR3 is built from 14 residues. V shed 3 bases and J shed 2 bases, with 11 bases lying between them. The CDR3 DNA is TGTGCCAGCTCACCTAACGACAGAACCTACGAGCAGTACTTC. This encodes CASSPNDRTYEQYF. The variable domain in full, with the rest retrieved from reference TRBV18 and TRBJ2-7, is NAGVMQNPRHLVRRRGQEARLRCSPMKGHSHVYWYRQLPEEGLKFMVYLQKENIIDESGMPKERFSAEFPKEGPSILRIQQVVRGDSAAYFCASSPNDRTYEQYFGPGTRLTVT.

As to this clone: Other nucleotide sequences from this sample produce the same CDR3. The chain joins TRBV5-4 to TRBJ1-3; D is undetermined. The CDR3 spans 13 residues. Trimming took 3 bases from V and 4 from J, leaving 8 bases between them. In germline, CDR1 is SGHNT, CDR2 YYREEE (reference sequence). The DNA for the CDR3 is TGTGCCAGCAGCTCGACGCGGGGAAACACCATATATTTT. It yields the protein CASSSTRGNTIYF.

V usage is TRBV5-1 and J usage is TRBJ1-5; D is uncertain. Germline V gene lookup returns CDR1 SGHRS and CDR2 YFSETQ. Trimming shortened V by 5 bases and J by 0 bases, and 15 bases separated the two germline ends. The CDR3 has 16 residues. The CDR3 region has the DNA TGCGCCAGCAGACTTGGGCTGGAGTATAGCAATCAGCCCCAGCATTTT. Amino acids: CASRLGLEYSNQPQHF.

This chain connects TRBV5-8 to TRBJ2-3; TRBD2 matches 10 bases. The length of the CDR3 is 14 residues. The V and J ends lost 1 base and 6 bases, in that order; junction bases with no gene match: 2. Germline CDR1 is SGHTS and CDR2 is YDEGEE. CDR3 nucleotides: TGTGCCAGCAGCTTGAGCGGGAGGGCCGATACGCAGTATTTT. Its protein is CASSLSGRADTQYF.

The chain joins TRBV18 to TRBJ1-1; D gene unclear. The CDR3 contains 12 residues. V lost 1 base and J lost 6, with 6 bases in between. Germline loops: CDR1 KGHSH, CDR2 LQKENI. The CDR3 DNA reads TGTGCCAGCTCACCACTAGATCCTGAAGCTTTCTTT. Encoded protein: CASSPLDPEAFF.

The chain has TRBV4-1 and TRBJ2-1; 8 nucleotides agree with TRBD2. J was trimmed by 3 bases and V by 0 bases; bases with no gene match: 4. The CDR3 is made up of 16 amino acids. The germline V gene has CDR1 MGHRA and CDR2 YSYEKL. The CDR3 region is CASSQDWLAGYNEQFF. The CDR3 bases are TGCGCCAGCAGCCAAGATTGGCTAGCGGGCTACAATGAGCAGTTCTTC.

The V call is TRBV28, the J call TRBJ2-1; D might be TRBD1 or TRBD2, each matching 6 bases. The CDR3 is 13 amino acids. CDR1 and CDR2 (germline): MDHEN, SYDVKM. The CDR3 DNA reads as TGTGCAGCTGGGGGCAGGAGGGGCAATGAGCAGTTCTTC. Amino acids: CAAGGRRGNEQFF.

V gene TRBV7-9 combines with J gene TRBJ2-7; 8 nucleotides match TRBD2. CDR3 length: 14 amino acids. V was pared by 5 bases and J by 1 base, with 4 bases of the junction left unmatched. Germline CDR1 and CDR2: SEHNR and FQNEAQ (reference sequence). The CDR3 nucleotides read TGTGCCAGCAGCGCTAGCGGGTATTCCTACGAGCAGTACTTC. Residues: CASSASGYSYEQYF.

With regard to this clone: The same CDR3 can be traced to other DNA sequences in this sample. This rearrangement joins TRBV9 to TRBJ2-7; TRBD1 might be the D (5 bases). Looked up from germline, CDR1 is SGDLS and CDR2 is YYNGEE. The CDR3 loop spans 14 amino acids. Trimming left V 0 bases short and J 3 bases short, with 10 bases between. The CDR3, as DNA: TGTGCCAGCAGCGTAGGTCCAGGGTACTACGAGCAGTACTTC. Protein: CASSVGPGYYEQYF.

The DNA of the CDR3 is TGTGCCAGCAGCTCGACAGGGTTACACACCGGGGAGCTGTTTTTT. It yields the protein CASSSTGLHTGELFF. The chain recombines TRBV5-6 with TRBJ2-2; 7 bases agree with TRBD1. Germline V gene data show CDR1 as SGHDT and CDR2 as YYEEEE. V lost 3 bases, J lost 3 bases, and 5 bases stayed unmatched. This CDR3 comprises 15 residues. The full variable domain, its missing parts supplied by reference TRBV5-6 and TRBJ2-2, is DAGVTQSPTHLIKTRGQQVTLRCSPKSGHDTVSWYQQALGQGPQFIFQYYEEEERQRGNFPDRFSGHQFPNYSSELNVNALLLGDSALYLCASSSTGLHTGELFFGEGSRLTVL.

The gene calls are TRBV10-1 and TRBJ1-5, with D possibly matching TRBD1 (6 bases). CDR1 is WNHNN and CDR2 is SYGVQD in the germline V gene (reference sequence). Deletions cut 0 bases from V and 5 bases from J, with 11 bases between. The CDR3 has 15 residues. In nucleotides, the CDR3 is TGCGCCAGCAGTGAGTCAGTACAGGGCGATCAGCCCCAGCATTTT. Amino acids: CASSESVQGDQPQHF.

V gene TRBV18 combines with J gene TRBJ2-7, with D possibly being TRBD1 or TRBD2 (5 bases each). The germline gives CDR1 KGHSH, CDR2 LQKENI. With 3 bases removed from V and 4 bases from J, the gap between germline ends came to 16 bases. The CDR3 covers 15 residues. DNA of the CDR3: TGTGCCAGCTCACCTTTCCCGGGGCCCCTTTACGAGCAGTACTTC. Amino acid sequence: CASSPFPGPLYEQYF.

Details on this clone: Other nucleotide sequences in the sample specify the same CDR3. The gene calls are TRBV5-4 and TRBJ1-4, with no clear D. CDR1 is SGHNT, CDR2 YYREEE, per germline (reference sequence). The CDR3 length is 14 residues. Trimming shortened V by 0 bases and J by 4 bases, and 7 bases separated the two germline ends. The CDR3 sequence: CASSLDRLNEKLFF. The CDR3, as DNA: TGTGCCAGCAGCTTGGACAGACTTAATGAAAAACTGTTTTTT.

V gene TRBV7-3 combines with J gene TRBJ2-3, with 9 positions matching TRBD2. Trimming cost V 2 bases and J 2 bases; bases outside gene matches: 5. This CDR3 region has 16 residues. Germline V gives CDR1 SGHTA, CDR2 FQGTGA. CDR3 DNA: TGTGCCAGCAGCTTAGGTCCTAGCGGGACCACAGATACGCAGTATTTT. Protein product: CASSLGPSGTTDTQYF.

J is TRBJ2-3 and V is TRBV5-1, with 7 bases identical to TRBD2. This CDR3 has 14 amino acids. With V trimmed by 3 bases and J by 2 bases, 3 bases remained unmatched. Germline V gene lookup returns CDR1 SGHRS and CDR2 YFSETQ. CDR3 in DNA: TGCGCCAGCAGCTCGGGACTACCCACAGATACGCAGTATTTT. This translates into CASSSGLPTDTQYF.

This clone was picked up a small number of times. The gene calls are TRBV19 and TRBJ1-5; no definite D call. Germline V CDR1 and CDR2: LNHDA, SQIVND (reference sequence). The CDR3 has 13 residues. Trimming pared 2 bases from V and 5 bases from J, leaving 7 bases between. The CDR3 is CASSIREDQPQHF. CDR3 nucleotides: TGTGCCAGTAGTATACGGGAAGATCAGCCCCAGCATTTT.

The chain carries TRBV12-5 and TRBJ2-6; 7 positions match TRBD2. Germline CDR1 LGHNT, CDR2 FRNRAP. V gave up 7 bases and J gave up 4 bases; unmatched junction bases: 7. This CDR3 is built from 15 residues. Here the CDR3 reads CASALGGSGANVLTF. The CDR3 nucleotides read TGTGCTAGTGCCCTGGGGGGGTCGGGGGCCAACGTCCTGACTTTC.

The CDR3 sequence is CASSIARQGYNEQFF. CDR3 coding DNA: TGTGCCAGTAGTATAGCACGACAGGGATACAATGAGCAGTTCTTC. This chain links TRBV19 with TRBJ2-1, with 7 bases identical to TRBD1. V dropped 1 base and J dropped 4; count of bases not matched to a gene: 4. The CDR3 covers 15 residues. Germline V gene sequence: CDR1 LNHDA, CDR2 SQIVND (reference sequence).

This sequence joins TRBV5-1 and TRBJ2-5; D is possibly TRBD1 (6 bases). Germline lookup yields CDR1 SGHRS and CDR2 YFSETQ. V shed 4 bases and J shed 4 bases, with 17 bases lying between them. This CDR3 is 15 amino acids long. CDR3 nucleotides: TGCGCCAGCAGCACCCAAACAGGGATTGGAGAGACCCAGTACTTC. Protein product: CASSTQTGIGETQYF.

V is TRBV5-1 and J is TRBJ1-1, with D uncertain. V lost 7 bases and J 2 bases, leaving 15 bases between the germline ends. The CDR3 spans 14 residues. Germline assignment: CDR1 SGHRS and CDR2 YFSETQ. The CDR3 protein is CASGRGWSNTEAFF. The CDR3 DNA sequence: TGCGCCAGCGGGAGAGGGTGGTCCAACACTGAAGCTTTCTTT.

The chain carries TRBV9 and TRBJ2-1; D unclear. V lost 3 bases to trimming and J lost 8 bases, with 9 bases between them. This CDR3 is built from 12 residues. From germline, CDR1 is SGDLS and CDR2 YYNGEE. CDR3 residues: CASSDMWDEQFF. CDR3 sequence (DNA): TGTGCCAGCAGCGACATGTGGGATGAGCAGTTCTTC.

The gene calls are TRBV2 and TRBJ2-7, with D perhaps matching TRBD2 (5 bases). The ends were cut back, 10 bases at V and 2 bases at J, with 12 bases in the middle. Germline V lookup: CDR1 SNHLY, CDR2 FYNNEI. The CDR3 spans 12 residues. CDR3 loop: CANSRVPYEQYF. DNA of the CDR3: TGTGCCAACTCGAGGGTACCCTACGAGCAGTACTTC. The full variable domain, completed using reference TRBV2 and TRBJ2-7, is EPEVTQTPSHQVTQMGQEVILRCVPISNHLYFYWYRQILGQKVEFLVSFYNNEISEKSEIFDDQFSVERPDGSNFTLKIRSTKLEDSAMYFCANSRVPYEQYFGPGTRLTVT.

CDR3 coding DNA: TGTGCCAGCACCCCGGGGTACACAGATACGCAGTATTTT. It codes for CASTPGYTDTQYF. The chain recombines TRBV7-2 with TRBJ2-3; TRBD2 is a possible D gene (5 bases). The CDR3 sequence is 13 residues long. Trimming took off 7 bases at V and 2 bases at J, with 10 bases between the two ends. Germline V lookup: CDR1 SGHTA, CDR2 FQGNSA.

The chain combines TRBV28 with TRBJ2-5; D possibly corresponds to TRBD2 (6 bases). This CDR3 region has 13 residues. CDR1 is MDHEN, CDR2 SYDVKM, per germline. V was shortened by 6 bases and J by 4 bases, with 12 bases between the two germline ends. The CDR3 DNA follows: TGTGCCAGCAGCCGAGTGGGGGGAGAGACCCAGTACTTC. Translation: CASSRVGGETQYF.

The chain uses TRBV5-1 and TRBJ1-1; the match to TRBD1 covers 11 bases. There are 13 residues in the CDR3. V lost 6 bases and J lost 6; bases outside the gene matches: 4. Germline V CDR1 and CDR2: SGHRS, YFSETQ. This CDR3 reads CASKLDRGPEAFF. DNA for the CDR3: TGCGCCAGCAAACTGGACAGGGGGCCTGAAGCTTTCTTT.

J is TRBJ1-1 and V is TRBV20-1; D gene ambiguous. V was cut by 7 bases and J by 6 bases, with 9 bases left in between. The V gene's germline CDR1 is DFQATT and CDR2 SNEGSKA (reference sequence). This CDR3 contains 10 residues. CDR3 sequence: CSGGRSEAFF. The DNA of the CDR3 is TGCAGTGGCGGACGGTCTGAAGCTTTCTTT.

V and J are TRBV28 and TRBJ2-6; 8 nucleotides match TRBD1. J lost 1 base, V lost 3 bases, and 5 bases had no gene match. CDR3 size: 17 residues. The germline gives CDR1 MDHEN, CDR2 SYDVKM. In DNA, the CDR3 is TGTGCCAGCAGTTTTGGCAGGGGGCTGTCTGGGGCCAACGTCCTGACTTTC. It translates to CASSFGRGLSGANVLTF.

The chain links TRBV6-1 to TRBJ2-3, with TRBD2 matching 14 bases. The CDR3 totals 19 residues. In germline, CDR1 is MNHNS, CDR2 SASEGT. The V segment lost 3 bases and the J segment 0 bases; nucleotides outside the gene matches: 8. CDR3 region: CASSDGGTSGSKSTDTQYF. In nucleotides, the CDR3 is TGTGCCAGCAGTGATGGAGGGACTAGCGGGAGTAAAAGCACAGATACGCAGTATTTT.

Note on this clone: The sample holds other DNA sequences that translate to the same CDR3. The gene calls are TRBV28 and TRBJ2-1, with 8 nucleotides matching TRBD2. The germline CDR1 and CDR2 sequences are MDHEN and SYDVKM. This CDR3 is built from 16 residues. J was trimmed by 3 bases and V by 2 bases; bases with no gene match: 6. The CDR3 nucleotides are TGTGCCAGCAGTTTAGGCGGTAGCGGGAACTACAATGAGCAGTTCTTC. Protein product: CASSLGGSGNYNEQFF. The full variable domain, completed using reference TRBV28 and TRBJ2-1, is DVKVTQSSRYLVKRTGEKVFLECVQDMDHENMFWYRQDPGLGLRLIYFSYDVKMKEKGDIPEGYSVSREKKERFSLILESASTNQTSMYLCASSLGGSGNYNEQFFGPGTRLTVL.

V is TRBV6-6 and J is TRBJ2-1, with D unresolved. The CDR3 length is 15 residues. CDR1 and CDR2 from the germline V gene are MNHNY and SVGAGI (reference sequence). Trimming cost V 4 bases and J 6 bases, with 16 bases left between them. The CDR3 loop is CASSLPETPRNEQFF. The CDR3 DNA is TGTGCCAGCAGTTTACCGGAGACTCCCCGCAATGAGCAGTTCTTC.

About this clone: Other DNA variants within this sample encode the same CDR3. V is TRBV7-9 and J is TRBJ1-1; 7 positions match TRBD1. This CDR3 comprises 13 residues. V gave up 6 bases and J gave up 3 bases; unmatched junction bases: 4. Germline loops: CDR1 SEHNR, CDR2 FQNEAQ (reference sequence). This CDR3 is CASSQTGDTEAFF. CDR3 DNA sequence: TGTGCCAGCAGTCAAACAGGGGACACTGAAGCTTTCTTT.